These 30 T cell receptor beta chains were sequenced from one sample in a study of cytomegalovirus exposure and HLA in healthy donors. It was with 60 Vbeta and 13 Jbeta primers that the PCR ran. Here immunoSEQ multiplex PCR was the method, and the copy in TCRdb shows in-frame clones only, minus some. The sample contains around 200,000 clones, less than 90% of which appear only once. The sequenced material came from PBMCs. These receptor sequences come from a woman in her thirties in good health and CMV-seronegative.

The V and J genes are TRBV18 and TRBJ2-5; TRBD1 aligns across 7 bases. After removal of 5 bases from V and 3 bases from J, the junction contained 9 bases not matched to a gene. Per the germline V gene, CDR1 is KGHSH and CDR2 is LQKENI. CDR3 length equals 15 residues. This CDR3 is CASSAPGTAKETQYF. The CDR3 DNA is TGTGCCAGCTCAGCCCCCGGGACAGCCAAAGAGACCCAGTACTTC.

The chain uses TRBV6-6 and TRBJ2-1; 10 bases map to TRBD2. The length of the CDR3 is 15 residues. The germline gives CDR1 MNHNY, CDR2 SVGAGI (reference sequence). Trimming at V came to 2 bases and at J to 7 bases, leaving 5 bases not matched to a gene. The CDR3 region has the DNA TGTGCCAGCAGTTACCAGTCTAGCGGGAGTAATGAGCAGTTCTTC. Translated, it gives CASSYQSSGSNEQFF.

The CDR3 loop reads CASSPASGDTDTQYF. The CDR3, as DNA: TGCGCCAGCAGTCCAGCTAGCGGGGACACAGATACGCAGTATTTT. The gene calls are TRBV10-1 and TRBJ2-3, with 9 nucleotides matching TRBD2. The CDR3 spans 15 residues. V lost 5 bases, J lost 2 bases, and 5 bases stayed unmatched. Germline V gene data show CDR1 as WNHNN and CDR2 as SYGVQD (reference sequence).

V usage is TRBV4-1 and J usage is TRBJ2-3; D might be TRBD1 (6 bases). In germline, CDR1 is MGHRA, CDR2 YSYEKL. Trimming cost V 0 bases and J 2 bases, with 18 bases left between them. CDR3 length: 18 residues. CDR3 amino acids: CASSQDIGAGEDTDTQYF. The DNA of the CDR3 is TGCGCCAGCAGCCAAGATATCGGGGCAGGGGAAGACACAGATACGCAGTATTTT.

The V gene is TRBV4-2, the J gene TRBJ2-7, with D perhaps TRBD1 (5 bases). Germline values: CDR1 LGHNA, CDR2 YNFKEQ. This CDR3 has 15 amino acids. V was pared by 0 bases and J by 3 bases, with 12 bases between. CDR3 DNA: TGTGCCAGCAGCCAAGAAGGGGCAGGGCGCTACGAGCAGTACTTC. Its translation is CASSQEGAGRYEQYF.

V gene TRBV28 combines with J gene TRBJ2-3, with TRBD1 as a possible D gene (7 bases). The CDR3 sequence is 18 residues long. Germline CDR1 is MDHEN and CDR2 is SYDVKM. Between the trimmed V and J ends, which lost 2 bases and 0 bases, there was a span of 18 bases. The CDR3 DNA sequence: TGTGCCAGCAGTTTAAACTATGCGGGACAGACTAGCACAGATACGCAGTATTTT. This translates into CASSLNYAGQTSTDTQYF.

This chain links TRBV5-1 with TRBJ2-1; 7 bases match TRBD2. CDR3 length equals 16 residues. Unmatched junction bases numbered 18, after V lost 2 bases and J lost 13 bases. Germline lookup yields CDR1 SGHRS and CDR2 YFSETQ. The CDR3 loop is CASSLLGLAEESPQFF. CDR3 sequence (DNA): TGCGCCAGCAGCTTATTAGGGCTAGCGGAAGAGTCCCCCCAGTTCTTC.

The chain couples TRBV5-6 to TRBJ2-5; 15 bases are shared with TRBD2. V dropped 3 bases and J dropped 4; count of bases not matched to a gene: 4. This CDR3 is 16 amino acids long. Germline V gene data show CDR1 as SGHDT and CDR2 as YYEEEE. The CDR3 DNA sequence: TGTGCCAGCAGCTGGGGACTAGCGGGGGGTGGAGAGACCCAGTACTTC. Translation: CASSWGLAGGGETQYF.

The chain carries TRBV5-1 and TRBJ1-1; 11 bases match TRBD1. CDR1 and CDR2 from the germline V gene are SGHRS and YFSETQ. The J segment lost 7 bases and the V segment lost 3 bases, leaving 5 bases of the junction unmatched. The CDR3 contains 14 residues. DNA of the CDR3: TGCGCCAGCAGCTCTGGACAGGGGGCCGGTGAAGCTTTCTTT. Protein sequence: CASSSGQGAGEAFF.

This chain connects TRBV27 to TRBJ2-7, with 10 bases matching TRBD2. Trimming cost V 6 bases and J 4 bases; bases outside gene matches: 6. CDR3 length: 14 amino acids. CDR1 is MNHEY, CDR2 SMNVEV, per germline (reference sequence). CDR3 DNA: TGTGCCAGCAGACTCCTAGCGGGAGTGTACGAGCAGTACTTC. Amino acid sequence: CASRLLAGVYEQYF.

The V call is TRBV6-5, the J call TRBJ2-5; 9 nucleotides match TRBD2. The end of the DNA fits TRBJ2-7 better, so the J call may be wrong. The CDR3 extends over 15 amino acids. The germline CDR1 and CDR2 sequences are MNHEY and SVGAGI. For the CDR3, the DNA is TGTGCCAGCAGTTACGGGCTAGCGGGAATGTACGAGCAGTACTTC. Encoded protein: CASSYGLAGMYEQYF.

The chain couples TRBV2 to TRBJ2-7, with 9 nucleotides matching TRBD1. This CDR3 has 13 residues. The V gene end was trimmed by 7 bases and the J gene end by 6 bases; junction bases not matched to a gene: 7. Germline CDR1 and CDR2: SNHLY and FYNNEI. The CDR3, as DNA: TGTGCCAGCACCGGGACAGGGAACGGCGAGCAGTACTTC. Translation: CASTGTGNGEQYF.

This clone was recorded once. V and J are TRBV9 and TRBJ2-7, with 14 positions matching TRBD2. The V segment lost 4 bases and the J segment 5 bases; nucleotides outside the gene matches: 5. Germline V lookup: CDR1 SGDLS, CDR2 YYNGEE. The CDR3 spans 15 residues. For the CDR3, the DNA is TGTGCCAGCAGCTCAGGGACTAGCGGGAGTGACGAGCAGTACTTC. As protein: CASSSGTSGSDEQYF.

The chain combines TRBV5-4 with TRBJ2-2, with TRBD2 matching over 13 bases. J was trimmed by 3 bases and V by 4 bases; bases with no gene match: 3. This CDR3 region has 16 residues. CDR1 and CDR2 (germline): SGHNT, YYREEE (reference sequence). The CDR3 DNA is TGTGCCAGCAGCCCTACTAGCGGGGGGGACACCGGGGAGCTGTTTTTT. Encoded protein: CASSPTSGGDTGELFF.

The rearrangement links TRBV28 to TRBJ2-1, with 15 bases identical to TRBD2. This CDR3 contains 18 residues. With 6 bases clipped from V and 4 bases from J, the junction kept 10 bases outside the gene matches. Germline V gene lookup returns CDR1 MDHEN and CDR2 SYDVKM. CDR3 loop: CASRSVFGTSGRYNEQFF. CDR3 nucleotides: TGTGCCAGCAGGTCGGTCTTCGGGACTAGCGGGAGGTACAATGAGCAGTTCTTC.

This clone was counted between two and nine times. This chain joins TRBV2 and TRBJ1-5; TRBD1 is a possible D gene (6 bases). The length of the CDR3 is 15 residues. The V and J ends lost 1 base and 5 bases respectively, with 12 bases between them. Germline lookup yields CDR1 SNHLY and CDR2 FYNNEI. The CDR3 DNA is TGTGCCAGCAGTGAAGGGACAGTTGGGGATCAGCCCCAGCATTTT. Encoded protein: CASSEGTVGDQPQHF.

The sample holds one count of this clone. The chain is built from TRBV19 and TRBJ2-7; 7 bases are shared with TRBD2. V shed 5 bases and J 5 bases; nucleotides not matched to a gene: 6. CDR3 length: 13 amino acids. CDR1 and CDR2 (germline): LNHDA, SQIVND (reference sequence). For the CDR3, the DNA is TGTGCCAGTAGTGCGGCTAGCGGTCACGAGCAGTACTTC. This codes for CASSAASGHEQYF.

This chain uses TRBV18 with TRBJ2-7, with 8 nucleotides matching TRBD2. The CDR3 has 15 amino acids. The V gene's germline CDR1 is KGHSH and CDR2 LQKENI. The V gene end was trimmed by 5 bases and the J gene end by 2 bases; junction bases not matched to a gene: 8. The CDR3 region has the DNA TGTGCCAGCTCAGCGACGGGGGGGCCCCCCTACGAGCAGTACTTC. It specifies CASSATGGPPYEQYF.

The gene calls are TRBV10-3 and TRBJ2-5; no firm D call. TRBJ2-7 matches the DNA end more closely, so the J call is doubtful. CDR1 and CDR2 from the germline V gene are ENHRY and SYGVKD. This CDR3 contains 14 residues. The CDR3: CAISESPGPHEQYF. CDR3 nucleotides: TGTGCCATCAGTGAGTCGCCGGGTCCCCACGAGCAGTACTTC.

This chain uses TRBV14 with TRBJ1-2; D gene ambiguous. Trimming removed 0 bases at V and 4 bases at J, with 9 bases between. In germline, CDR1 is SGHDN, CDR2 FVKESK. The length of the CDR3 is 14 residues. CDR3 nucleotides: TGTGCCAGCAGCCAAGATTTCAGGATCTATGGCTACACCTTC. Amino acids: CASSQDFRIYGYTF.

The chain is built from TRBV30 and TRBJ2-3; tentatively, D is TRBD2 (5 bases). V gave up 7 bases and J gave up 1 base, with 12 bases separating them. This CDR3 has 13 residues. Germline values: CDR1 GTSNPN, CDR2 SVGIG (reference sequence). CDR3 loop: CAYAFGGTDTQYF. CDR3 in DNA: TGTGCCTACGCCTTCGGGGGCACAGATACGCAGTATTTT. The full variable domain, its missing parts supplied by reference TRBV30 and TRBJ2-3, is SQTIHQWPATLVQPVGSPLSLECTVEGTSNPNLYWYRQAAGRGLQLLFYSVGIGQISSEVPQNLSASRPQDRQFILSSKKLLLSDSGFYLCAYAFGGTDTQYFGPGTRLTVL.

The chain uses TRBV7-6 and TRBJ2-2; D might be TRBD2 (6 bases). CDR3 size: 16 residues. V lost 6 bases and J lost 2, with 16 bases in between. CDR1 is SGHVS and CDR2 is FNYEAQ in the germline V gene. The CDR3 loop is CASREPGGPNTGELFF. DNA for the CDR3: TGTGCCAGCAGAGAGCCCGGAGGGCCAAACACCGGGGAGCTGTTTTTT.

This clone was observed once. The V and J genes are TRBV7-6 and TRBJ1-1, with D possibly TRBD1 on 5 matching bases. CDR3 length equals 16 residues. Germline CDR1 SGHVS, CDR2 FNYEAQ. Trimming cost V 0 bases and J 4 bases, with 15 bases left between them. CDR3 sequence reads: CASSLAGGVGSTEAFF. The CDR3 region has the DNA TGTGCCAGCAGCTTAGCAGGAGGGGTGGGAAGCACTGAAGCTTTCTTT. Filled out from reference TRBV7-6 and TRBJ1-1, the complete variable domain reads GAGVSQSPRYKVTKRGQDVALRCDPISGHVSLYWYRQALGQGPEFLTYFNYEAQQDKSGLPNDRFSAERPEGSISTLTIQRTEQRDSAMYRCASSLAGGVGSTEAFFGQGTRLTVV.

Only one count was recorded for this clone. The CDR3 spells CASSFGQGYEQYF. Written as DNA, the CDR3 is TGTGCCAGTAGTTTCGGTCAGGGCTACGAGCAGTACTTC. V and J are TRBV19 and TRBJ2-7; possible D gene TRBD1, 5 bases. V lost 5 bases, J lost 3 bases, and 11 bases lay in between. The CDR3 is 13 amino acids. Germline V lookup: CDR1 LNHDA, CDR2 SQIVND (reference sequence).

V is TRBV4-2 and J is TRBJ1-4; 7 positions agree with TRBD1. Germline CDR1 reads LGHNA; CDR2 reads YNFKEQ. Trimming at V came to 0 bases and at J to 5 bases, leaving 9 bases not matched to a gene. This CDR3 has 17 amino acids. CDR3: CASSQEVTGTENEKLFF. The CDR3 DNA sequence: TGTGCCAGCAGCCAAGAAGTGACCGGGACAGAAAATGAAAAACTGTTTTTT.

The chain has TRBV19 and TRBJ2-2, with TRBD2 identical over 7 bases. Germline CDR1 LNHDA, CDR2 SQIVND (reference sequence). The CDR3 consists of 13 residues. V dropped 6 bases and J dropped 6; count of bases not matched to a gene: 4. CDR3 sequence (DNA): TGTGCCAGTAGCCTCACTAGCGCCGGGGAGCTGTTTTTT. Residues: CASSLTSAGELFF.

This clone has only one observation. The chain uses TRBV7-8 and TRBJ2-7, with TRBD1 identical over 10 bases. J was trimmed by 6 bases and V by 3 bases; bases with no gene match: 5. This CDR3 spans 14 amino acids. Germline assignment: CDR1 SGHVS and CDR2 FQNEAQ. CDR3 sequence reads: CASSFPGQGIEQYF. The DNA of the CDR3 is TGTGCCAGCAGCTTCCCGGGACAGGGGATCGAGCAGTACTTC.

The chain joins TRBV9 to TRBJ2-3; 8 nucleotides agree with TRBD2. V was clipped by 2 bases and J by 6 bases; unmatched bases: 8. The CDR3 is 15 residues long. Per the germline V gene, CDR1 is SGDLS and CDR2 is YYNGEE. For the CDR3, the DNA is TGTGCCAGCAGCGTGATGGGGACTAGGGAGGATACGCAGTATTTT. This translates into CASSVMGTREDTQYF.

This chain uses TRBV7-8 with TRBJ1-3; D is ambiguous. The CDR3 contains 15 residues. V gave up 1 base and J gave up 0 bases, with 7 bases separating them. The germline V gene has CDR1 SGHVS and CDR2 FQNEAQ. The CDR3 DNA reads TGTGCCAGCAGCTTAGTTCGGAGCTCTGGAAACACCATATATTTT. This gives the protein CASSLVRSSGNTIYF.

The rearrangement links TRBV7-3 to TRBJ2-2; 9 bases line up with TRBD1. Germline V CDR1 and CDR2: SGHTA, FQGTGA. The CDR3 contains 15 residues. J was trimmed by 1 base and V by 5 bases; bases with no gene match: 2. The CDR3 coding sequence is TGTGCCAGCAGCCTGGACAGGGGGAACACCGGGGAGCTGTTTTTT. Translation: CASSLDRGNTGELFF.